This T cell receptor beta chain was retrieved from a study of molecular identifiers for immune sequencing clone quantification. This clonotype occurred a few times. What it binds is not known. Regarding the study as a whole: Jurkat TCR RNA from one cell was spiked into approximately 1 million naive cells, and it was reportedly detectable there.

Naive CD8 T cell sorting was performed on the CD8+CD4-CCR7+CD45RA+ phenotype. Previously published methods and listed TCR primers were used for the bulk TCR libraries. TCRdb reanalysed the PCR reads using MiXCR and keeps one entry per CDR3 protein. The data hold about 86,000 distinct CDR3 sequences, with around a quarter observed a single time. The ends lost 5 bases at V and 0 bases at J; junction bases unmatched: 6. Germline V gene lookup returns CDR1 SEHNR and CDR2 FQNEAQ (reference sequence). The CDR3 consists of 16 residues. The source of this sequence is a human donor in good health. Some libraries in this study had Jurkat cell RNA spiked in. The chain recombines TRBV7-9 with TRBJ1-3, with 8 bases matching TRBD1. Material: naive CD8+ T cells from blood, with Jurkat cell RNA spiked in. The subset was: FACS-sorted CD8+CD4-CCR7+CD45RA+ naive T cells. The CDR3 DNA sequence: TGTGCCAGCAGCCCGGACACAGGGGGCTCTGGAAACACCATATATTTT. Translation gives CASSPDTGGSGNTIYF.